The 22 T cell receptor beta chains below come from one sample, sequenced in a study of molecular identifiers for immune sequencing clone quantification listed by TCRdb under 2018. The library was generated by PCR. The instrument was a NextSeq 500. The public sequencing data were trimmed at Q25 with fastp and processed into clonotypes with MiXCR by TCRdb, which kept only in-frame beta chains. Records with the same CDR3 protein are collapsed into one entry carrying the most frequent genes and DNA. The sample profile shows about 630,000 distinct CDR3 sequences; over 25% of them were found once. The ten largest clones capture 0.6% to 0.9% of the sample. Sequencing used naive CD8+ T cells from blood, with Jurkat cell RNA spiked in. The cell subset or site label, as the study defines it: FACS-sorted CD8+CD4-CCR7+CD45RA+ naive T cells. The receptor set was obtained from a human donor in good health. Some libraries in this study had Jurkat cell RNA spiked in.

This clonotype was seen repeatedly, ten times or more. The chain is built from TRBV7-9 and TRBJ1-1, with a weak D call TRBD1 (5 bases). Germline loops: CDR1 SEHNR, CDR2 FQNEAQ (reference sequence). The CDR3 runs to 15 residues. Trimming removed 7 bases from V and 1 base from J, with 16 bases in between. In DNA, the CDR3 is TGTGCCAGCACCCAATCCACAGGAGAGAACACTGAAGCTTTCTTT. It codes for CASTQSTGENTEAFF.

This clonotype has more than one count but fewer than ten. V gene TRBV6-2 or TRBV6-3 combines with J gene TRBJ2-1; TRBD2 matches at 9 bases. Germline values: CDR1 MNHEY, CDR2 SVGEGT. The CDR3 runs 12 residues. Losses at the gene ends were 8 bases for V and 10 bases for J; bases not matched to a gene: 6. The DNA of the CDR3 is TGTGCCAGCGGCGAAGGACTAGCGGAGCAGTTCTTC. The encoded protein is CASGEGLAEQFF.

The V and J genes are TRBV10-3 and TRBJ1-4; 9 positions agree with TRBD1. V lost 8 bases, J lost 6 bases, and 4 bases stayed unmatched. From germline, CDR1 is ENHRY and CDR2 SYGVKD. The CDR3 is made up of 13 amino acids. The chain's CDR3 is CAIGDRADEKLFF. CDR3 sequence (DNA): TGTGCCATCGGGGACAGGGCTGATGAAAAACTGTTTTTT.

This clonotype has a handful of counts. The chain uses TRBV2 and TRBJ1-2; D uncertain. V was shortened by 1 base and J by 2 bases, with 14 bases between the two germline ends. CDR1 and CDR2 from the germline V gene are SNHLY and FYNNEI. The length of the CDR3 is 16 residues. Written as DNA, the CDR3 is TGTGCCAGCAGTGAAGGACCCTACGGCAACAACTATGGCTACACCTTC. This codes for CASSEGPYGNNYGYTF.

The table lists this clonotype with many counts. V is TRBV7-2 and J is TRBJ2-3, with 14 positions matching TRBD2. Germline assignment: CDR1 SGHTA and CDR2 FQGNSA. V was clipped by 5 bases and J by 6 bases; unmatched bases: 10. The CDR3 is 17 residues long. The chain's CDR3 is CASSPGTSGGVGDTQYF. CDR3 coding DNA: TGTGCCAGCAGCCCGGGGACTAGCGGGGGAGTAGGGGATACGCAGTATTTT.

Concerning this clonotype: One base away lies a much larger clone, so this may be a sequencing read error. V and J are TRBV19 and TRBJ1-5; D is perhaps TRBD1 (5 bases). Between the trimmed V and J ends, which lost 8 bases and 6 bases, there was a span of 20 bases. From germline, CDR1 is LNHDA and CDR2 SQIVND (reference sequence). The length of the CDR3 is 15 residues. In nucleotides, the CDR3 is TGTGCCAGTGCCCCAGGGCTGGGGTTCAGTCAGCCCCAGCATTTT. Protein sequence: CASAPGLGFSQPQHF.

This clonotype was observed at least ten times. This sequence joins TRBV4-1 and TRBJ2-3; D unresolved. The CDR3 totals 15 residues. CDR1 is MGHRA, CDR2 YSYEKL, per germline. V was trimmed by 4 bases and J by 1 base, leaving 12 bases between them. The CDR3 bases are TGCGCCAGCAGCCCCTCCCTTGGGGGCACAGATACGCAGTATTTT. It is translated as CASSPSLGGTDTQYF.

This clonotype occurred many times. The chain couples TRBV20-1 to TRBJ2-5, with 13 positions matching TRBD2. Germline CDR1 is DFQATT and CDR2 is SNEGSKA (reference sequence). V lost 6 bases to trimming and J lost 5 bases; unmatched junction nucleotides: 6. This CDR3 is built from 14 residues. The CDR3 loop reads CSAEGTSGEETQYF. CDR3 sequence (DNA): TGCAGTGCGGAAGGGACTAGCGGGGAGGAGACCCAGTACTTC.

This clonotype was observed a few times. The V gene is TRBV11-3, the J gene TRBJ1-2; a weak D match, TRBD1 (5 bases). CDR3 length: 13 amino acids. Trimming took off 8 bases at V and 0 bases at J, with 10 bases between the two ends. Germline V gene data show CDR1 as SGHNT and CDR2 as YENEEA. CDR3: CASPQGPNYGYTF. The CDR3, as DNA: TGTGCCAGCCCCCAGGGACCTAACTATGGCTACACCTTC.

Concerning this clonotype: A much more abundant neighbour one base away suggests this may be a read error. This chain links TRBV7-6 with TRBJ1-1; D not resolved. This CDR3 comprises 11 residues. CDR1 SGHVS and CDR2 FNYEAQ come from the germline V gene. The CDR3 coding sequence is TGTGCCTGCAGGTCCGGGATAGAAGCTTTCTTT. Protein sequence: CACRSGIEAFF.

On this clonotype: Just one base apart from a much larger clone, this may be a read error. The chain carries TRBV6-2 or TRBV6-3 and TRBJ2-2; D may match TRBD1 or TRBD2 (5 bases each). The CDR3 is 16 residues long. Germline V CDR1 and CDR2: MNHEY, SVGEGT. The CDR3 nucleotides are TGTGCCAGCAGTTCTCTACAGGAGAATCTGGCCGGGGAGCCGTTTTTT. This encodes CASSSLQENLAGEPFF.

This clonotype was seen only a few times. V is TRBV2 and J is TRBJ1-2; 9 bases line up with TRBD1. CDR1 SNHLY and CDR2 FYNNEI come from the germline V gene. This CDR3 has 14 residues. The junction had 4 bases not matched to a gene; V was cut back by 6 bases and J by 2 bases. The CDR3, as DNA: TGTGCCAGCAGGGCCGGGACAGGGAACTATGGCTACACCTTC. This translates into CASRAGTGNYGYTF.

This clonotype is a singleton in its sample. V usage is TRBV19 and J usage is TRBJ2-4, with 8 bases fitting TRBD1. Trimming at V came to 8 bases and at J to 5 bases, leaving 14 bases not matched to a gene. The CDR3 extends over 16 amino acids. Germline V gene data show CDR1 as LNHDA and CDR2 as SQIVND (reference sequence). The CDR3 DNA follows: TGTGCCAGTGGCCATCAGGGGGCCTCAATGCAAAACATTCAGTACTTC. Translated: CASGHQGASMQNIQYF.

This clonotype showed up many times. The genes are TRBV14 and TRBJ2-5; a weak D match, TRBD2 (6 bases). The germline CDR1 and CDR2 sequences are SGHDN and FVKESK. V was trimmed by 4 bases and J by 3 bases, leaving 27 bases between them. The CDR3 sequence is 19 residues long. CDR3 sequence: CASSPGTMGEREEEETQYF. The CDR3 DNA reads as TGTGCCAGCAGCCCGGGTACCATGGGTGAGAGGGAGGAAGAAGAGACCCAGTACTTC.

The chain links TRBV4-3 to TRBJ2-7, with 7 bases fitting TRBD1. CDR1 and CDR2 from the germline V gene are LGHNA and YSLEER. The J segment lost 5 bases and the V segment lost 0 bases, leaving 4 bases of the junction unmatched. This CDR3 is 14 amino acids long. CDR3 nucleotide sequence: TGCGCCAGCAGCCAAGACAGGGGGAACGACGAGCAGTACTTC. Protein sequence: CASSQDRGNDEQYF.

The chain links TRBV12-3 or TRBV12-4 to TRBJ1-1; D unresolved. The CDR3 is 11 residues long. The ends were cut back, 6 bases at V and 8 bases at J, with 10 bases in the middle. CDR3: CASSYDREAFF. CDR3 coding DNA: TGTGCCAGCAGCTACGACCGGGAAGCTTTCTTT.

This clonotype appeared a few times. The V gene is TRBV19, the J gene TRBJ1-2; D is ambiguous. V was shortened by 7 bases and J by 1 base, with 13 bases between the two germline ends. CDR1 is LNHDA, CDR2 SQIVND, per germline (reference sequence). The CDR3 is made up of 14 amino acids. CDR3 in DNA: TGTGCCAGTACCAGAGGTACGGATAACTATGGCTACACCTTC. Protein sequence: CASTRGTDNYGYTF.

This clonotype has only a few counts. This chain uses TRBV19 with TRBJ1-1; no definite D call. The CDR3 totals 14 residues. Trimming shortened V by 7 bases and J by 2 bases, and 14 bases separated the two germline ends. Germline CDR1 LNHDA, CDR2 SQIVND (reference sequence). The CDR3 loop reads CASKGLPGNTEAFF. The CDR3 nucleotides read TGTGCCAGTAAGGGTCTGCCCGGTAACACTGAAGCTTTCTTT.

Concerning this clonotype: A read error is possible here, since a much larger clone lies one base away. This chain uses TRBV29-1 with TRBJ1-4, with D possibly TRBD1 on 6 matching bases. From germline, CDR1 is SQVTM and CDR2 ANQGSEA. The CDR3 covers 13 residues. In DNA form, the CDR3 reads TGCCGCGTTTACGCCCTGGGGGGCGAAAAACTGTTTTTT. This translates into CRVYALGGEKLFF.

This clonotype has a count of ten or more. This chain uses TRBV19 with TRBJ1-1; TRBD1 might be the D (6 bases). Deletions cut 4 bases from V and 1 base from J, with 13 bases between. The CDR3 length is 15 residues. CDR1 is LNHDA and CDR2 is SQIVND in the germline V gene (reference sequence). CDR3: CASSTLGGQNTEAFF. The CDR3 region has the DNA TGTGCCAGTAGTACCCTGGGGGGCCAGAACACTGAAGCTTTCTTT.

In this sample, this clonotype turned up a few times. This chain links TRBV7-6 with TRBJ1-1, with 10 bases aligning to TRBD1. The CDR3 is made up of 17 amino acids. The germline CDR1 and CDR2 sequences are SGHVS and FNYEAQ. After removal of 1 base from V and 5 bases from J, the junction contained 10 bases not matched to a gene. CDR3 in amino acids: CASSLGGVGQGRTEAFF. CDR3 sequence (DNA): TGTGCCAGCAGCTTAGGCGGAGTGGGACAGGGGCGAACTGAAGCTTTCTTT. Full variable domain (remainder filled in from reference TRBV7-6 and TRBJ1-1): GAGVSQSPRYKVTKRGQDVALRCDPISGHVSLYWYRQALGQGPEFLTYFNYEAQQDKSGLPNDRFSAERPEGSISTLTIQRTEQRDSAMYRCASSLGGVGQGRTEAFFGQGTRLTVV.

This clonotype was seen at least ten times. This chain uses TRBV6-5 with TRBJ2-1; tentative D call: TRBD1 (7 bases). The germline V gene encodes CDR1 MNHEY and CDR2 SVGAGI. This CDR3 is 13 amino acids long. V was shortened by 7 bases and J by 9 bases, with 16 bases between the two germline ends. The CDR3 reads CASTAQGGFEQFF. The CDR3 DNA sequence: TGTGCCAGCACCGCGCAGGGGGGTTTTGAGCAGTTCTTC.